These 11 T cell receptor beta chains came from one sample sequenced in a study of T-cell reconstitution after alpha-beta-depleted transplantation in children. TCRbeta library preparation incorporated unique molecular identifiers. A single record per CDR3 protein comes from TCRdb applying MiXCR to the PCR reads. The top ten clones hold around 14% of a sample with 580,000 or so distinct CDR3 sequences, roughly 23% of them seen once. The sequences come from PBMCs, mostly from graft donor cells, collected 360 days after TCRalphabeta/CD19-depleted stem cell transplant. These receptors all stem from a boy under two years old who had a stem cell transplant for acute myeloid leukemia, so the T cells may come from the graft donor.

This clonotype was recorded a few times. CDR3 amino acids: CASTRLPYGYTF. The CDR3 nucleotides are TGTGCCAGCACCAGACTGCCCTATGGCTACACCTTC. The chain joins TRBV12-3 or TRBV12-4 to TRBJ1-2; no clear D gene. Trimming took off 7 bases at V and 4 bases at J, with 10 bases between the two ends. The CDR3 sequence is 12 residues long.

This clonotype was recorded at least ten times. The rearrangement uses TRBV7-9 and TRBJ2-5; no firm D call. The CDR3 totals 13 residues. Per germline, CDR1 SEHNR and CDR2 FQNEAQ (reference sequence). V was cut by 1 base and J by 1 base, with 4 bases left in between. This CDR3 is CASSLDTQETQYF. CDR3 nucleotides: TGTGCCAGCAGCTTAGACACCCAAGAGACCCAGTACTTC.

The chain employs TRBV12-3 or TRBV12-4 and TRBJ1-2, with 8 bases matching TRBD1. The V segment lost 5 bases and the J segment 6 bases; nucleotides outside the gene matches: 5. This CDR3 has 13 amino acids. This chain's CDR3 is CASSPGGGDGYTF. The DNA of the CDR3 is TGTGCCAGCAGTCCAGGGGGCGGGGATGGCTACACCTTC.

The V and J genes are TRBV7-9 and TRBJ2-5, with 8 bases matching TRBD1. This CDR3 region has 16 residues. J was trimmed by 5 bases and V by 4 bases; bases with no gene match: 12. Germline CDR1 and CDR2: SEHNR and FQNEAQ (reference sequence). The CDR3 bases are TGTGCCAGCAGCTCCCCTCTGTCAGGGGGCCCTGAGACCCAGTACTTC. It codes for CASSSPLSGGPETQYF. The full variable domain, rest sourced from reference TRBV7-9 and TRBJ2-5, is DTGVSQNPRHKITKRGQNVTFRCDPISEHNRLYWYRQTLGQGPEFLTYFQNEAQLEKSRLLSDRFSAERPKGSFSTLEIQRTEQGDSAMYLCASSSPLSGGPETQYFGPGTRLLVL.

In its sample, this clonotype was seen many times. The chain has TRBV7-2 and TRBJ2-1; 14 nucleotides line up with TRBD2. The germline CDR1 and CDR2 sequences are SGHTA and FQGNSA. The CDR3 length is 14 residues. J gave up 13 bases and V 5 bases, and 7 bases lay outside the gene matches. This CDR3 reads CASSPRLAGGRQFF. The CDR3 DNA reads TGTGCCAGCAGCCCCAGACTAGCGGGGGGGAGACAGTTCTTC.

This clonotype was detected ten times or more. The rearrangement uses TRBV9 and TRBJ1-4, with D unresolved. Trimming removed 3 bases from V and 3 bases from J, with 6 bases in between. CDR1 is SGDLS and CDR2 is YYNGEE in the germline V gene. The CDR3 totals 13 residues. The CDR3 reads CASSDGANEKLFF. The CDR3 DNA sequence: TGTGCCAGCAGCGACGGGGCTAATGAAAAACTGTTTTTT.

J is TRBJ2-3 and V is TRBV20-1, with 7 bases aligning to TRBD2. CDR3 length: 14 amino acids. Looked up from germline, CDR1 is DFQATT and CDR2 is SNEGSKA (reference sequence). V dropped 5 bases and J dropped 2; count of bases not matched to a gene: 7. DNA for the CDR3: TGCAGTGCTCACCCGGGACTACCCACAGATACGCAGTATTTT. It encodes CSAHPGLPTDTQYF.

The chain carries TRBV29-1 and TRBJ1-4; 7 bases match TRBD1. Trimming at V came to 0 bases and at J to 13 bases, leaving 11 bases not matched to a gene. CDR3 length equals 14 residues. The germline gives CDR1 SQVTM, CDR2 ANQGSEA. The DNA of the CDR3 is TGCAGCGTTGAAGAGGACAGGAAGGGGAGAGGACTGTTTTTT. Translation: CSVEEDRKGRGLFF.

This clonotype was seen a few times. The chain employs TRBV20-1 and TRBJ2-7, with D possibly TRBD1 on 6 matching bases. Trimming cost V 3 bases and J 3 bases, with 9 bases left between them. Germline values: CDR1 DFQATT, CDR2 SNEGSKA (reference sequence). There are 12 residues in the CDR3. Here the CDR3 reads CSASEGDYEQYV. The CDR3 bases are TGCAGTGCTAGCGAGGGGGACTACGAGCAGTACGTC.

The rearrangement links TRBV20-1 to TRBJ2-1; either TRBD1 or TRBD2 may supply D (5 bases each). The CDR3 runs to 14 residues. Germline CDR1 reads DFQATT; CDR2 reads SNEGSKA (reference sequence). Trimming cost V 6 bases and J 0 bases, with 12 bases left between them. The CDR3 DNA reads TGCAGTGCGAGGGGTAAATTCTCCTACAATGAGCAGTTCTTC. Translating it yields CSARGKFSYNEQFF.

This clonotype has a count of ten or more. V gene TRBV28 combines with J gene TRBJ2-1; 9 bases agree with TRBD1. Germline assignment: CDR1 MDHEN and CDR2 SYDVKM. The CDR3 runs 18 residues. J lost 9 bases, V lost 3 bases, and 18 bases had no gene match. CDR3 protein: CASSLAPPGTGKGGEQFF. The CDR3 bases are TGTGCCAGCAGTTTGGCCCCCCCCGGGACAGGGAAAGGGGGTGAGCAGTTCTTC. The full variable domain, completed using reference TRBV28 and TRBJ2-1, is DVKVTQSSRYLVKRTGEKVFLECVQDMDHENMFWYRQDPGLGLRLIYFSYDVKMKEKGDIPEGYSVSREKKERFSLILESASTNQTSMYLCASSLAPPGTGKGGEQFFGPGTRLTVL.